This T cell receptor (beta chain) was captured by sequencing in a study of T cell changes during pregnancy in multiple sclerosis. The table came from immunoSEQ multiplex PCR; TCRdb's copy has only in-frame clones and leaves some out. Here the sample spans around 30,000 clones, around nine tenths being singletons. CDR1 is SGDLS, CDR2 YYNGEE, per germline. V was pared by 0 bases and J by 0 bases, with 7 bases between. This CDR3 has 15 residues. The sequence was collected from a female donor with multiple sclerosis, enrolled in a pregnancy study. The sample in question was CD8+ T cells from peripheral blood mononuclear cells, obtained in the third trimester of pregnancy. The rearrangement links TRBV9 to TRBJ1-3; D not certain. DNA of the CDR3: TGTGCCAGCAGCGTAGCTACGTCCTCTGGAAACACCATATATTTT. The encoded protein is CASSVATSSGNTIYF.